This T cell receptor (beta chain) was identified in a study of CXCR3-negative and CXCR3-positive naive CD8 T cells. Study information: Libraries each contributed about 1.5 +/- 0.3 million TRB reads, for around 150 million in total. Study outcomes and limitations: Relative to CXCR3-negative naive cells, CXCR3-positive naive cells had more hydrophobic TRB CDR3s. Relative to memory CD8+ cells, whose diversity was much lower, both naive subsets had comparably high diversity.

In regard to this clonotype: Its antigen is not identified.

With UMI labels, 5' RACE was used to prepare the TRB cDNA libraries. TCRdb reworked the 5' RACE reads into one entry per CDR3 protein, no DNA. This sample contains approximately 90,000 distinct CDR3 sequences. With more than 250,000 cells each, the CD8+ T cell subsets were individually sorted in triplicate. CD45RO-CCR7+CD27+CD95- cells counted as naive CD8+ T cells. The germline gives CDR1 SEHNR, CDR2 FQNEAQ (reference sequence). This CDR3 region has 14 residues. Sequenced sample: naive CXCR3+ CD8+ T cells from blood. The sample's subset: CD45RO-CCR7+CD27+CD95- naive CD8+ T cells expressing CXCR3 (TNR3+). The J gene is TRBJ1-6, the V gene TRBV7-9; the D call of TRBD1 rests on TCRdb alone, since no DNA is present to check it. The TCR sequence derives from a human donor in good health. Some clones in this sample may be carry-over from other donors' samples. CDR3 amino acids: CASSLRDINSPLHF.